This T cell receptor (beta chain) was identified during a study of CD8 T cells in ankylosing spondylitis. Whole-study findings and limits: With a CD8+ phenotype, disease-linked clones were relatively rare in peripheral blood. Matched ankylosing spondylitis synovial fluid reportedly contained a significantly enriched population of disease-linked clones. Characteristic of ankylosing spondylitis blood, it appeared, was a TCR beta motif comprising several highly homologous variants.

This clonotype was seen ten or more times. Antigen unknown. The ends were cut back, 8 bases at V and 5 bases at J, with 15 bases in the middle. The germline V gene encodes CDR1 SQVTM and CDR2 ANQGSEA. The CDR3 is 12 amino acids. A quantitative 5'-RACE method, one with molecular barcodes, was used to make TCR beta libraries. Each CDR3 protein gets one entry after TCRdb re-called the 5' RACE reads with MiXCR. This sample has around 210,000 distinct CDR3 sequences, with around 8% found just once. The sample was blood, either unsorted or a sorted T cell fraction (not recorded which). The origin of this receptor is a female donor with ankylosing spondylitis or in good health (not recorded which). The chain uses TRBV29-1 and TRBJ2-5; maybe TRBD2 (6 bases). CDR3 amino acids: CSSGSFRETQYF. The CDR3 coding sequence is TGCAGCAGCGGGTCTTTTAGGGAGACCCAGTACTTC.